This is a list of T cell receptor beta chains from one sample in a study of cytomegalovirus exposure and HLA in healthy donors. TCRdb keeps only in-frame clones here, not all; method: immunoSEQ multiplex PCR. Among about 67,000 clones listed, around 89% were seen once. Sequenced input: PBMCs. The source of these receptors is a young woman in good health and CMV-seropositive. Each CDR3 is given with its conserved first and last residue. Fields, in order: V gene, J gene, CDR3 protein.

>TRBV7-3|TRBJ2-2
CASSFFSGENTGELFF
>TRBV18|TRBJ2-3
CASSSGSGRTDTQYF
>TRBV2|TRBJ2-1
CASSELAGSYNEQFF
>TRBV18|TRBJ1-1
CASSPRGITTEAFF
>TRBV28|TRBJ2-7
CASSSGTSLFEQYF
>TRBV9|TRBJ2-1
CASSSGLRVDEQFF
>TRBV5-1|TRBJ2-5
CASSLPSGRAWETQYF
>TRBV27|TRBJ1-1
CASSFQGNTEAFF
>TRBV5-1|TRBJ1-5
CASSFDGQPNQPQHF
>TRBV25-1|TRBJ2-5
CASSEGLQAKETQYF
>TRBV5-1|TRBJ1-2
CASSLVQGHYGYTF
>TRBV28|TRBJ2-1
CASSFGGRVEQFF
>TRBV5-3|TRBJ2-7
CARSQMDYLTYEQYF
>TRBV5-6|TRBJ1-6
CASSPGTGLYSPLHF
>TRBV4-1|TRBJ2-1
CASSQVTSGRNEQFF
>TRBV21-1|TRBJ1-1
CASSKAAATGNTEAFF
>TRBV5-1|TRBJ1-2
CASSLPGQIYGYTF
>TRBV7-6|TRBJ2-7
CASSGAEAYEQYF
>TRBV2|TRBJ1-6
CASGQNNSPLHF
>TRBV21-1|TRBJ2-7
CASSKETRIYEQYF
>TRBV5-4|TRBJ1-2
CASSLRSERGYGYTF
>TRBV6-5|TRBJ2-1
CASSGGQNFYNEQFF
>TRBV15|TRBJ1-1
CATSRAETGGEAFF
>TRBV9|TRBJ1-4
CASSVAWGLATNEKLFF
>TRBV5-4|TRBJ1-2
CASSLDRLNYGYTF
>TRBV2|TRBJ1-1
CASSYQGAEAFF
>TRBV5-1|TRBJ2-1
CASSLVPGGSANEQFF
>TRBV25-1|TRBJ2-4
CASSESGRGNIQYF
>TRBV7-9|TRBJ2-5
CASSSSVAVRPEETQYF
>TRBV10-2|TRBJ2-3
CASREGLGALTDTQYF
>TRBV7-2|TRBJ2-5
CASSPLAGREETQYF
>TRBV2|TRBJ2-1
CASSATTYGGNEQFF
>TRBV6-5|TRBJ2-7
CASSAGTSGRSEQYF
>TRBV5-1|TRBJ1-6
CASSINRATDNSPLHF
>TRBV9|TRBJ2-6
CASSVRAGTGANVLTF
>TRBV10-2|TRBJ2-1
CASRPDSVMKFF
>TRBV19|TRBJ2-1
CASRGTFGATWGNEQFF
>TRBV19|TRBJ2-7
CASSIALVAGGYEQYF